The subject of this entry is one T cell receptor beta chain. This clonotype appeared many times. Which antigen it targets is not known. No qualities accompany the bases; no much larger clone lies one base away. Moderately to severely active disease, a Clinical Activity Score of at least 3, a NOSPECS grade of at least 4, and a duration under 3 months were present in ophthalmopathy patients. Patients with uncontrolled infections, other autoimmune diseases, pregnancy or lactation were excluded. Diagnoses relied on clinical symptoms, serum thyroxine and TRAb, thyroid ultrasound and orbital computed tomography. Ficoll-Paque density gradient centrifugation was used to isolate PBMCs from 8 to 10 ml of fresh peripheral blood. Total RNA was extracted using Trizol reagent, and RNA quality was assessed on an Agilent 2100 Bioanalyzer. These data are taken from a study of T cells in Graves' hyperthyroidism and ophthalmopathy (dated by TCRdb to between 2018 and 2021). In the study overall: Peripheral blood was collected at initial diagnosis, before any treatment. Prospective prediction of ophthalmopathy was tested in an independent validation cohort of some 20 hyperthyroidism patients and 17 patients who later progressed to ophthalmopathy. TCR V-J signatures able to tell the groups apart were searched for in a discovery cohort of 95 to 100 patients, of whom around 43 had Graves' ophthalmopathy and 55 to 60 had stable Graves' hyperthyroidism. In addition, the study compared T-cell repertoires in thyroid tissue and in blood from several Graves' hyperthyroidism patients. The 100 or so discovery patients were randomly split 7:3 into training and test sets. The paper describes TCR Vbeta CDR3 sequencing of 135 peripheral blood samples, made up of roughly 40 ophthalmopathy patients, roughly 75 hyperthyroidism patients and some 17 progressor patients. After blood sampling, hyperthyroidism patients were treated with methimazole at a starting dose of 30 mg daily, and ophthalmopathy patients were treated with high-dose intravenous methylprednisolone. On the study overall, not on this receptor specifically: In validation, the model predicted progression to ophthalmopathy with approximately 70% sensitivity and roughly 75% specificity, a median of 6.5 months before onset. In cross-validation, a model built on a 13 V-J signature told ophthalmopathy apart from stable hyperthyroidism with over 85% sensitivity and 81% to 82% specificity, and in testing the same model reached 80%/75%. No statistical method was used to fix the sample size in advance, and group allocation was not hidden from the investigators. Blood samples also contained most of the expanded thyroid clonotypes (frequency above 0.001), which suggests that blood repertoires may reflect thyroid immune responses.

TCR beta CDR3 regions were amplified from RNA transcripts. A first-round RT-PCR of the TCR CDR3 used the HTBI primer set with the Qiagen OneStep RT-PCR kit. The libraries were constructed in a second round of multiplex PCR and then size-selected and purified. Paired-end sequencing of the libraries was performed with 100 bp reads on an Illumina HiSeq2000. As for the authors' bioinformatics: Raw data were processed with SOAPnuke, discarding reads with adapters, uncalled bases, mean Phred below 15, or no exact constant-primer or identifier match. High-quality paired reads were merged using COPE v1.2.5, and each unique nucleotide sequence was defined as a clonotype. Clonotypes were aligned to IMGT TRBV, TRBD and TRBJ reference segments using MiTCR v1.1. The analysis included only V-J combinations with a frequency above 0.0001, which together covered around 99% of the repertoires. A TCS score was defined as the ratio of F50 (clonal expansion) to E x V (chaos), with BLOSUM62-based TCRdist applied between CDR3 peptides within each V-J. Welch's t-statistics and random forest reduced around 520 V-J features to 13, which were used in a naive Bayes classifier (R e1071). Thyroid-blood repertoire similarity was quantified with the Morisita-Horn index. TCRdb took the public reads, trimmed them with fastp at Q25, ran MiXCR for clone calling and kept in-frame beta chains. Every distinct CDR3 protein forms one entry, paired with its most common genes and DNA. TCRdb, rather than the study authors, made the V and J calls. Recorded for this sample are fewer than 650,000 distinct CDR3 sequences; about 15% of them occurred a single time. Approximately 4.3% of the sample goes to the ten largest clones.

Sequenced: blood. The TCR originated in a woman between 40 and 50 years old with Graves' ophthalmopathy.

The CDR3 region: CANRTADYEQYF. The nucleotide sequence reads TGTGCCAACCGGACAGCCGACTACGAGCAGTACTTC. This sequence uses TRBV28 and TRBJ2-7; a weak D assignment points to TRBD1 (6 bases agree). Between the V and J ends, shortened by 10 bases and 3 bases respectively, the junction contains 13 bases. Taken from the germline V gene, the CDR1 and CDR2 loops are MDHEN and SYDVKM. The cysteine opens and the phenylalanine closes a CDR3 of 12 amino acids. CDR3 DNA only is kept here, 36 bases in frame from base 1.